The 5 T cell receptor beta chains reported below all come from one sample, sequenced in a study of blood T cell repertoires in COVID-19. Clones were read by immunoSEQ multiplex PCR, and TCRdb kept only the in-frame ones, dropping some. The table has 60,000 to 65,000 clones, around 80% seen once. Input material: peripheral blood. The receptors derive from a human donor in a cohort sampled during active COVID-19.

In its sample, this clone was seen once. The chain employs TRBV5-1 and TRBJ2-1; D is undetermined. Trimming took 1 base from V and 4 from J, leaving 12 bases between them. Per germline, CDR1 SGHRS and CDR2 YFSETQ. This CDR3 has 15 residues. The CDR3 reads CASSLSAGSYNEQFF. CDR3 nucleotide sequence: TGCGCCAGCAGCTTGTCCGCTGGCAGTTACAATGAGCAGTTCTTC.

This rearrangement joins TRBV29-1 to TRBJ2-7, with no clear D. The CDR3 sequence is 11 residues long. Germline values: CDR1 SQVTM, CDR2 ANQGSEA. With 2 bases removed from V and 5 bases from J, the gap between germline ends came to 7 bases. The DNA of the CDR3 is TGCAGCGTTGAATCTATAGACGAGCAGTACTTC. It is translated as CSVESIDEQYF.

CDR3 residues: CASSEAPGYDYGYTF. The CDR3 DNA sequence: TGTGCCAGCAGTGAAGCCCCCGGGTATGACTATGGCTACACCTTC. The chain carries TRBV6-1 and TRBJ1-2; D uncertain. Trimming took off 0 bases at V and 3 bases at J, with 11 bases between the two ends. The CDR3 extends over 15 amino acids. The germline gives CDR1 MNHNS, CDR2 SASEGT.

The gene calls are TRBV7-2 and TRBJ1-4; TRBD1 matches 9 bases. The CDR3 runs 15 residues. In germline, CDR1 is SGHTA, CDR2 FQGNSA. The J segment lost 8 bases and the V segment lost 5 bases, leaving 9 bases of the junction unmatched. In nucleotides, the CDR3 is TGTGCCAGCAGCCCCGGACAGGGGACGAGGGAAAAACTGTTTTTT. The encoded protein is CASSPGQGTREKLFF. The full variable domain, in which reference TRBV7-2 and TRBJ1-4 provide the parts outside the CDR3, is GAGVSQSPSNKVTEKGKDVELRCDPISGHTALYWYRQSLGQGLEFLIYFQGNSAPDKSGLPSDRFSAERTGGSVSTLTIQRTQQEDSAVYLCASSPGQGTREKLFFGSGTQLSVL.

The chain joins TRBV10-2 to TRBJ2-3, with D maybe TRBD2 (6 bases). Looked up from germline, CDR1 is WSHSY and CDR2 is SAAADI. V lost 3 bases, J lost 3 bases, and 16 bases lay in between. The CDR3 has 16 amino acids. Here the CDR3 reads CASSDPPARGTDTQYF. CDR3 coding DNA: TGCGCCAGCAGTGACCCGCCGGCCCGGGGGACAGATACGCAGTATTTT.